Reported below is one TCR beta chain. Other DNA sequences of this sample code for an identical CDR3. Every bit of the isolated RNA underwent reverse transcription, so sequencing read expressed TCRB transcripts. Using immunoSEQ multiplex PCR, the repertoire was profiled, and TCRdb retains in-frame clones only, with some absent. The data hold roughly 610,000 clones, with around 15% observed a single time. The data originate from a study of beta chain features in type 1 diabetes. Sorting of CD4+ naive, central memory, regulatory and stem cell-like memory cells was performed via CD45RO/CCR7/CD25/CD127/CD95/CD27. Sequencing was performed on naive CD4+ T cells from blood. This receptor was obtained from a man younger than 30 in good health.

The CDR3 nucleotides read TGTGCCAGCAGCTCACAGGGGGTGAACACTGAAGCTTTCTTT. It is translated as CASSSQGVNTEAFF. The chain carries TRBV7-3 and TRBJ1-1; TRBD1 agrees at 8 bases. Germline CDR1 reads SGHTA; CDR2 reads FQGTGA. Germline trimming cut 4 bases from V and 0 bases from J; bases unmatched to any gene: 1. The CDR3 has 14 amino acids.